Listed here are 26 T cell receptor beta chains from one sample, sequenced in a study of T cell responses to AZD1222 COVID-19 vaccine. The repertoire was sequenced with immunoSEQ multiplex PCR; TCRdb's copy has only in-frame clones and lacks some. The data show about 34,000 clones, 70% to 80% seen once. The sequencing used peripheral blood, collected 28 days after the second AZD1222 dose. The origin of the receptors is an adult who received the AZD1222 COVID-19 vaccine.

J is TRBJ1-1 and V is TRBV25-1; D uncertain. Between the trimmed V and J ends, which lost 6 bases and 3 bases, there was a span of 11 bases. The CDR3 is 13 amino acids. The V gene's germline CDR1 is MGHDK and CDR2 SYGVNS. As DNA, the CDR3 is TGTGCCAGCAGCTTGTTGGTCGACACTGAAGCTTTCTTT. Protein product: CASSLLVDTEAFF.

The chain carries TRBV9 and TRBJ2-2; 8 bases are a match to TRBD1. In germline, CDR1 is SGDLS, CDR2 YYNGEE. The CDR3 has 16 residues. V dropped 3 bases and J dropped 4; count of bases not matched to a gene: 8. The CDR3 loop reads CASSASGGMGTGELFF. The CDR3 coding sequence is TGTGCCAGCAGCGCCTCAGGGGGCATGGGCACCGGGGAGCTGTTTTTT. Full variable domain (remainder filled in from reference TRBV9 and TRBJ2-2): DSGVTQTPKHLITATGQRVTLRCSPRSGDLSVYWYQQSLDQGLQFLIQYYNGEERAKGNILERFSAQQFPDLHSELNLSSLELGDSALYFCASSASGGMGTGELFFGEGSRLTVL.

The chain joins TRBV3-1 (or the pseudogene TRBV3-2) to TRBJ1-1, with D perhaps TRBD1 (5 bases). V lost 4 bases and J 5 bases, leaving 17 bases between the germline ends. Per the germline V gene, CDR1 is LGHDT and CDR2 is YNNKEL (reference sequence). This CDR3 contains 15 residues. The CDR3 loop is CASSRWDAGGTEAFF. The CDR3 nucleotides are TGTGCCAGCAGCCGATGGGACGCAGGAGGTACTGAAGCTTTCTTT.

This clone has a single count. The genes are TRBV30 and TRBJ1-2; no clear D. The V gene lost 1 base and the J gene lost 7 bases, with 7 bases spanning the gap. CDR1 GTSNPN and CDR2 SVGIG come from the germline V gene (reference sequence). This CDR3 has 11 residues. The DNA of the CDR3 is TGTGCCTGGAGTGCCCTGGGTGGCTACACCTTC. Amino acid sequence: CAWSALGGYTF.

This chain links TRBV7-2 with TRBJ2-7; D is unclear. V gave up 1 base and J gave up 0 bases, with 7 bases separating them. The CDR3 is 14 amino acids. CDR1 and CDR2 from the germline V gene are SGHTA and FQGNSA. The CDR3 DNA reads TGTGCCAGCAGCTTAGGGCCGACCTCCTACGAGCAGTACGTC. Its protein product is CASSLGPTSYEQYV.

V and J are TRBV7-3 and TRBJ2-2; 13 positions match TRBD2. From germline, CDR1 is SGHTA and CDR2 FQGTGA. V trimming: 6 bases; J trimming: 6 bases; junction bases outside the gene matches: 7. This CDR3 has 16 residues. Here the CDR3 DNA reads TGTGCCAGCAGTCGGATTGGACTAGCGGGAGCCGGGGAGCTGTTTTTT. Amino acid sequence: CASSRIGLAGAGELFF.

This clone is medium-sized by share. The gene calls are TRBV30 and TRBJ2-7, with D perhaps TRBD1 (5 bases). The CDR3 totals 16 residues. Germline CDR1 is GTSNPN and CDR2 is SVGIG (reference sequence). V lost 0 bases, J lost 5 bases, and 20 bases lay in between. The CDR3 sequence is CAWSVFRRQGSHEQYV. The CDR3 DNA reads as TGTGCCTGGAGTGTTTTCAGGCGTCAGGGATCTCACGAGCAGTACGTC.

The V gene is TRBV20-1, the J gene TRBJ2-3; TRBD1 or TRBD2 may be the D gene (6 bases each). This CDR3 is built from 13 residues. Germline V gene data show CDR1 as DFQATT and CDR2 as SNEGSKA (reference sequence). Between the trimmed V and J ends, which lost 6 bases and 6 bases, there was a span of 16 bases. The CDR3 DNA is TGCAGTGCAAGTAGGGGGGACGGGGATACGCAGTATTTT. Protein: CSASRGDGDTQYF.

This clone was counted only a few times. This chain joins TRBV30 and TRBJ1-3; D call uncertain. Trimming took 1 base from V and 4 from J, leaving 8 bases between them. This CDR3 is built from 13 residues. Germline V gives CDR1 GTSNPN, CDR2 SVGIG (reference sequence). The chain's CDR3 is CAWSAGLGNTIYF. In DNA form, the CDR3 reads TGTGCCTGGAGTGCTGGGCTAGGAAACACCATATATTTT.

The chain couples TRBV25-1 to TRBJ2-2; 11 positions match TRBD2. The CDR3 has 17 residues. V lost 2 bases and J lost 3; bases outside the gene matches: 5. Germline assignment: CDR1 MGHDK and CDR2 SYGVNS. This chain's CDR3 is CASSEIGLAGYTGELFF. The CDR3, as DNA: TGTGCCAGCAGTGAAATAGGACTAGCGGGCTACACCGGGGAGCTGTTTTTT.

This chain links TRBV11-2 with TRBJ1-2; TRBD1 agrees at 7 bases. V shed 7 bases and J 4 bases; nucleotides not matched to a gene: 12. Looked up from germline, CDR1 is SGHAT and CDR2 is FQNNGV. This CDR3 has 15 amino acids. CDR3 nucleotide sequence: TGTGCCAGCACCCTATCAGGGGGAAGGGTCTATGGCTACACCTTC. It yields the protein CASTLSGGRVYGYTF.

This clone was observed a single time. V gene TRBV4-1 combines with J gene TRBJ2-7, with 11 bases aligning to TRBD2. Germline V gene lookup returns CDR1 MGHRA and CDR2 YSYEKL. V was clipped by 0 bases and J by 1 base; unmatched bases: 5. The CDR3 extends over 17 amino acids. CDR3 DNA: TGCGCCAGCAGCCAAGACCCTAGCGGGGGGATATCCTACGAGCAGTACTTC. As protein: CASSQDPSGGISYEQYF.

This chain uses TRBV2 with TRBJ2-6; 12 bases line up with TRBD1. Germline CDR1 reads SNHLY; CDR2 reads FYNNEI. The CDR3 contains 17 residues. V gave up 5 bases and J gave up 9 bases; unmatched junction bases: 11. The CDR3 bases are TGTGCCAGCAGTCCCGGGACAGGGGGCATGAAGGGCAACGTCCTGACTTTC. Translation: CASSPGTGGMKGNVLTF.

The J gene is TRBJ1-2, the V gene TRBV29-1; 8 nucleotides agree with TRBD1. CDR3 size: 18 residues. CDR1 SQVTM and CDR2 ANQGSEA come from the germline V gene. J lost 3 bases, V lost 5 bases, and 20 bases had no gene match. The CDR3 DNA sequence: TGCAGCGTTCGGGCAGGGGGCGCCCTTAAGCCCCCGTACTATGGCTACACCTTC. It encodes CSVRAGGALKPPYYGYTF.

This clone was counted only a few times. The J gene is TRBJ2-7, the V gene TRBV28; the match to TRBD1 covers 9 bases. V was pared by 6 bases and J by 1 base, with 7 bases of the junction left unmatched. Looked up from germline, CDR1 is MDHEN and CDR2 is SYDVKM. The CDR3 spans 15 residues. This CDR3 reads CASRLQGARSYEQYF. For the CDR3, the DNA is TGTGCCAGCAGGCTACAGGGGGCAAGATCCTACGAGCAGTACTTC.

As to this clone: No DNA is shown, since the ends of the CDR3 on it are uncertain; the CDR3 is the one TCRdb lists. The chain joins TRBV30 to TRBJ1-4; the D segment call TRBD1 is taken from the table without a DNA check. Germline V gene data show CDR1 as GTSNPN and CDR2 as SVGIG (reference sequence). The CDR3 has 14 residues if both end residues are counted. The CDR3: CAWSVRARGEKLFF.

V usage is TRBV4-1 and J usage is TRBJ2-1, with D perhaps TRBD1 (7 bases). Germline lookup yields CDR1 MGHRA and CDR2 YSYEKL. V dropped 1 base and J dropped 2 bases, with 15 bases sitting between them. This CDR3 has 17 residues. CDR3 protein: CASSQGQGLGAYNEQFF. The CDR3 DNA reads TGCGCCAGCAGCCAAGGACAGGGACTTGGGGCCTACAATGAGCAGTTCTTC.

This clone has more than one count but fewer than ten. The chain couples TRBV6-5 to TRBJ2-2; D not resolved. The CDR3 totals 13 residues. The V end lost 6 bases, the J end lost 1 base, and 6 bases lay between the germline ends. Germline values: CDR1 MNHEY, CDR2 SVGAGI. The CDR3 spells CASRYLNTGELFF. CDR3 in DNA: TGTGCCAGCAGATACCTGAACACCGGGGAGCTGTTTTTT.

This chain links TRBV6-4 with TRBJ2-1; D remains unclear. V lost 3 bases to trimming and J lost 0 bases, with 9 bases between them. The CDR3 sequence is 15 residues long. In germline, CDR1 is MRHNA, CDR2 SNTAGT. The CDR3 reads CASSDQASSYNEQFF. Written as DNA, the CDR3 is TGTGCCAGCAGTGATCAAGCTAGCTCCTACAATGAGCAGTTCTTC.

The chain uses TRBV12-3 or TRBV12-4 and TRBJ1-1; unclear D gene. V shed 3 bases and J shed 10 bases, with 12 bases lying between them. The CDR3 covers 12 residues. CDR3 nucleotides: TGTGCCAGCAGTTTTAGGTCCCGGGCAGCTTTCTTT. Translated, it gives CASSFRSRAAFF.

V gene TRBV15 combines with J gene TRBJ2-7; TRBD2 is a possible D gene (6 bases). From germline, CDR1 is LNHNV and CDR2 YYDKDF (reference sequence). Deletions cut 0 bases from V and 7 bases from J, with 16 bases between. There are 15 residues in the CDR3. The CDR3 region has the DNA TGTGCCACCAGCAGAGATTATGGCGGCGCGGGGGAGCAGTACGTC. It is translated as CATSRDYGGAGEQYV.

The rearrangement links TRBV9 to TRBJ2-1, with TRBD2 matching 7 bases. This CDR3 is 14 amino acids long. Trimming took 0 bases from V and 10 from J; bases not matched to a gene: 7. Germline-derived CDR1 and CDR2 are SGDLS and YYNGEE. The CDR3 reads CASSVGPPGREQFF. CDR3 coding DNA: TGTGCCAGCAGCGTAGGGCCCCCCGGGAGGGAGCAGTTCTTC.

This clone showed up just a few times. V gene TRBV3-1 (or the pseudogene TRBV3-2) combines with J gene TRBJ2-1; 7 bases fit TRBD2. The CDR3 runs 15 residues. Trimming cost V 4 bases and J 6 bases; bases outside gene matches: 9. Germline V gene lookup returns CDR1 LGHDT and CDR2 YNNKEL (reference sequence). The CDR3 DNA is TGTGCCAGCAGCCGCGGGACTACCCAGTCCAATGAGCAGTTCTTC. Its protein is CASSRGTTQSNEQFF.

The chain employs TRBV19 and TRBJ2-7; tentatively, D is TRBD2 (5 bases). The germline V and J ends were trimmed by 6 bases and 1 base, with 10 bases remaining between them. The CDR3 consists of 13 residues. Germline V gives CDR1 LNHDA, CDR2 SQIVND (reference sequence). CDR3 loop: CASRSTGSYEQYF. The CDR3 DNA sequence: TGTGCCAGTAGAAGTACGGGATCCTACGAGCAGTACTTC.

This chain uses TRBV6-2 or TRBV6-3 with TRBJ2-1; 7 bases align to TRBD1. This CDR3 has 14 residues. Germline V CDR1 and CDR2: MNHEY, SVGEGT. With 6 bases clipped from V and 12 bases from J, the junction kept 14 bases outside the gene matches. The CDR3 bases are TGTGCCAGCAGCTCGACAGGGTGGGGGTCGGGGCAGTTCTTC. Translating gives CASSSTGWGSGQFF.

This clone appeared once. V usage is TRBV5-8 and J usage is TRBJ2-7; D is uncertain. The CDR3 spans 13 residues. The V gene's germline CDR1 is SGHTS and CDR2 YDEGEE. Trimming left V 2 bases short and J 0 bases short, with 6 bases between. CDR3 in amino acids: CASSFAASYEQYV. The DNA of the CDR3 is TGTGCCAGCAGCTTCGCAGCCTCCTACGAGCAGTACGTC.